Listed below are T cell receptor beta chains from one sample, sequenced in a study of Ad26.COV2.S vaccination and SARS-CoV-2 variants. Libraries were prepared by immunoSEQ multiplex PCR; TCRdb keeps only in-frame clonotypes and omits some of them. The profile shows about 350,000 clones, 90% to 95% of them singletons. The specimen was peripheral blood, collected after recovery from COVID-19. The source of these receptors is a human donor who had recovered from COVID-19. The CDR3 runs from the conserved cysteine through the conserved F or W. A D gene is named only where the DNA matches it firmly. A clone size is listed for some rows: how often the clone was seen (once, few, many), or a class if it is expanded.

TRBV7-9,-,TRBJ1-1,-,CASSDRRIEAFF,TGTGCCAGCAGCGACCGACGGATTGAAGCTTTCTTT
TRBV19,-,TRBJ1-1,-,CASRSGGAGTEAFF,TGTGCCAGTAGATCTGGGGGCGCGGGGACTGAAGCTTTCTTT
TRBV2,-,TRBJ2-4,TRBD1,CASSGGTGLGWAKNIQYF,TGTGCCAGCAGTGGCGGGACAGGGTTGGGGTGGGCCAAAAACATTCAGTACTTC
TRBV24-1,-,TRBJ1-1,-,CATSDFLGSRGAFF,TGTGCCACCAGTGATTTTCTTGGATCGAGGGGAGCTTTCTTT
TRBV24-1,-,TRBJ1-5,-,CATSDGSSNQPQHF,TGTGCCACCAGTGACGGGTCTAGCAATCAGCCCCAGCATTTT
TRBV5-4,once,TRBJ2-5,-,CASSLVFQETQYF,TGTGCCAGCAGCTTGGTTTTCCAAGAGACCCAGTACTTC
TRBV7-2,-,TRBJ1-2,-,CASSGVGYGYTF,TGTGCCAGCAGCGGCGTTGGCTATGGCTACACCTTC
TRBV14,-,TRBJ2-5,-,CASSQLTGSETQYF,TGTGCCAGCAGCCAACTCACGGGGTCAGAGACCCAGTACTTC
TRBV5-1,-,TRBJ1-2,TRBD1,CASSLGQGANYGYTF,TGCGCCAGCAGCTTAGGACAGGGAGCTAACTATGGCTACACCTTC
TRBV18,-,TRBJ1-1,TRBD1,CASSPPDRYDTEAFF,TGTGCCAGCTCACCACCGGACAGGTACGACACTGAAGCTTTCTTT
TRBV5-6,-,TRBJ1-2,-,CASSATGGGVYGYTF,TGTGCCAGCAGCGCAACCGGGGGCGGAGTATATGGCTACACCTTC
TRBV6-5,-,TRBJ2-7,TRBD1,CASSYGTGHSYEQYF,TGTGCCAGCAGTTACGGGACAGGGCATTCCTACGAGCAGTACTTC
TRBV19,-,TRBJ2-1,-,CASSIDRTGDEQFF,TGTGCCAGTAGTATAGATCGAACGGGCGATGAGCAGTTCTTC
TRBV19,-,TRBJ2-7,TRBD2,CASSIQAGPWEQYF,TGTGCCAGTAGTATACAAGCGGGGCCGTGGGAGCAGTACTTC
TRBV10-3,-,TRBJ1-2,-,CAIGPGGYYGYTF,TGTGCCATCGGTCCAGGAGGATACTATGGCTACACCTTC
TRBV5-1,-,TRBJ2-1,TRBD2,CASSSGTSGGNEQFF,TGCGCCAGCAGCTCCGGGACTAGCGGGGGCAATGAGCAGTTCTTC
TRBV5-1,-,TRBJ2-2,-,CASSFTGDGGELFF,TGCGCCAGCAGCTTCACGGGCGATGGCGGGGAGCTGTTTTTT
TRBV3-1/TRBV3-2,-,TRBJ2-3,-,CASLWRGTDTQYF,TGTGCCAGTCTATGGCGGGGCACAGATACGCAGTATTTT
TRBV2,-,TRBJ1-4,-,CASIGPTNEKLFF,TGTGCCAGCATAGGGCCGACTAATGAAAAACTGTTTTTT
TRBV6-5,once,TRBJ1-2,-,CASRLQGGYGYTF,TGTGCCAGCAGACTACAGGGAGGCTATGGCTACACCTTC
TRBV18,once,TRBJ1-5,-,CASSTTPRLGNQPQHF,TGTGCCAGCTCAACAACTCCCAGGTTGGGGAATCAGCCCCAGCATTTT
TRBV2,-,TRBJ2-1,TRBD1,CASSVRTGSFDEQFF,TGTGCCAGCAGTGTTAGGACAGGGTCTTTTGATGAGCAGTTCTTC
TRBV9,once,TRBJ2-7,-,CASSPEDGGPYSYEQYF,TGTGCCAGCAGCCCCGAGGATGGGGGCCCGTACTCCTACGAGCAGTACTTC
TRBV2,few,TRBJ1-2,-,CASSLRVGIEGYTF,TGTGCCAGCAGTCTCCGAGTGGGTATTGAGGGCTACACCTTC
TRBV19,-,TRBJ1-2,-,CASTQRAGFGGYTF,TGTGCCAGCACCCAGAGGGCCGGGTTTGGTGGCTACACCTTC
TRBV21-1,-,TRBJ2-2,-,CASRAEDTGELFF,TGTGCCAGCAGGGCGGAGGACACCGGGGAGCTGTTTTTT
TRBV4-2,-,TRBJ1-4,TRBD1,CASSQQQGSEQEKLFF,TGTGCCAGCAGCCAGCAACAGGGGAGTGAACAAGAAAAACTGTTTTTT
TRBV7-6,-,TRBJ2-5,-,CASSLNVVGETQYF,TGTGCCAGCAGTTTAAACGTAGTCGGGGAGACCCAGTACTTC
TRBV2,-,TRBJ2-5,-,CASRSYKETQYF,TGTGCCAGCAGATCATATAAAGAGACCCAGTACTTC
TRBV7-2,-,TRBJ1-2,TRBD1,CASSPRRGRGHHLSTGYTF,TGTGCCAGCAGCCCTCGCAGGGGGAGAGGGCACCACCTGAGTACTGGCTACACCTTC
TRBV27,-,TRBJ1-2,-,CASSLSPGERSDF,TGTGCCAGCAGTTTATCCCCTGGGGAGCGGTCCGACTTC
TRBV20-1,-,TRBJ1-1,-,CSARGGLGAFF,TGCAGTGCTAGAGGGGGGCTCGGGGCTTTCTTT
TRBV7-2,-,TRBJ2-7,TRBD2,CASSFGGTYEQYF,TGTGCCAGCAGCTTCGGGGGGACCTACGAGCAGTACTTC
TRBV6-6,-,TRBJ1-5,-,CASSPRGGDQPQHF,TGTGCCAGCAGTCCGAGGGGGGGCGATCAGCCCCAGCATTTT
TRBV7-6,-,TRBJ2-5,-,CASSKNRGGLEETQYF,TGTGCCAGCAGCAAAAATCGAGGGGGACTCGAAGAGACCCAGTACTTC
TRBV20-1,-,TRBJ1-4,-,CSAPANEKLFF,TGCAGTGCGCCGGCGAATGAAAAACTGTTTTTT
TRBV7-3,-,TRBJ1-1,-,CASSSGTVNTEAFF,TGTGCCAGCAGCTCGGGGACGGTGAACACTGAAGCTTTCTTT
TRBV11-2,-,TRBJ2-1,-,CASSLEGQPYNEQFF,TGTGCCAGCAGCTTAGAGGGGCAACCCTACAATGAGCAGTTCTTC
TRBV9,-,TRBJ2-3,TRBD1,CASSPGQGVVDTQYF,TGTGCCAGCAGCCCGGGACAGGGGGTTGTAGATACGCAGTATTTT
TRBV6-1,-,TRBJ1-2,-,CASSEPAGHSAIHGYTF,TGTGCCAGCAGTGAACCCGCGGGACATTCGGCTATCCACGGCTACACCTTC